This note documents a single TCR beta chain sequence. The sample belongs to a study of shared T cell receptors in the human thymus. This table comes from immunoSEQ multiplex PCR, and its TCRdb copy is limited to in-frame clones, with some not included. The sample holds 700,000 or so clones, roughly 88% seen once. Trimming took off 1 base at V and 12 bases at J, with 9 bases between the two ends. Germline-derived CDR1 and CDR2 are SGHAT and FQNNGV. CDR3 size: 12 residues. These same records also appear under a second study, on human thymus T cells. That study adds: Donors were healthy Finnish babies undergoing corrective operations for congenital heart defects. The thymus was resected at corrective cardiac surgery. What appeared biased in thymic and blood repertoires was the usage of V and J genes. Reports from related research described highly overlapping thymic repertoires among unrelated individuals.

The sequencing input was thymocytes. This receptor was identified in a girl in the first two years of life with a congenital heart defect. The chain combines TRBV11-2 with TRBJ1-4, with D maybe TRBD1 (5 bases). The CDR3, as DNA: TGTGCCAGCAGCTTAGTAGGGGAAGAACTGTTTTTT. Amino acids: CASSLVGEELFF.